These T cell receptor beta chains were read from a single sample in a study of breast tumors, draining lymph nodes, adjacent tissues. TCRdb analysed the multiplex PCR reads with MiXCR anew, one entry per CDR3 protein. Of about 230,000 distinct CDR3 sequences listed, less than 40% are singletons. The material sequenced was axillary lymph node tissue. The receptor source for this set is a female donor with breast cancer. Some clones in this sample may be carry-over from other donors' samples. Each CDR3 is given with its conserved first and last residue. A D gene is named only where the DNA matches it firmly. Size values are once, few and many counts, or a class for expanded clones, and some rows have none.

abundance,v_gene,j_gene,d_gene,CDR3nt,CDR3aa
many,TRBV9,TRBJ2-5,.,TGTGCCAGCAGCGTTCAGGGGTGGGAGACCCAGTACTTC,CASSVQGWETQYF
many,TRBV7-2,TRBJ2-1,TRBD2,TGTGCCAGCAGCCAGATGACGGGAGGAAAGAATGAGCAGTTCTTC,CASSQMTGGKNEQFF
many,TRBV28,TRBJ2-1,TRBD1,TGTGCCAGCCGAAACACCGGGACAGGATACGGGAATGAGCAGTTCTTC,CASRNTGTGYGNEQFF
many,TRBV12-3/TRBV12-4,TRBJ2-5,TRBD1,TGTGCCAGCAGTTTCCCGGGACAGGGAAAAGAGACCCAGTACTTC,CASSFPGQGKETQYF
many,TRBV19,TRBJ2-1,TRBD2,TGTGCCAGTAGTGATCGGACTAGCGGGAGGGCTAGGGAGCAGTTCTTC,CASSDRTSGRAREQFF
many,TRBV6-5,TRBJ1-5,TRBD1,TGTGCCAGCAGTACCGCCACAGGGGAACAGCCCCAGCATTTT,CASSTATGEQPQHF
.,TRBV6-6,TRBJ1-1,.,TGTGCCAGCAGTTCGTCGACAGGTAACACTGAAGCTTTCTTT,CASSSSTGNTEAFF
.,TRBV11-2,TRBJ2-3,TRBD2,TGTGCCAGCAGCTTAGGAGCAGGGAGGGTAGATACGCAGTATTTT,CASSLGAGRVDTQYF
many,TRBV6-4,TRBJ1-6,.,TGTGCCACCTATTCAGTACTCTCCTATAATTCACCCCTCCACTTT,CATYSVLSYNSPLHF
many,TRBV9,TRBJ1-2,.,TGTGCCAGCAGCGTATCACCCCAGACAGACGCACTCATAACCTTCTATGGCTACACCTTC,CASSVSPQTDALITFYGYTF
many,TRBV6-1,TRBJ2-1,TRBD2,TGTGCCAGCAACCCACTAGCGGGAGGGAACAATGAGCAGTTCTTC,CASNPLAGGNNEQFF
many,TRBV20-1,TRBJ2-1,TRBD2,TGCAGTGCACGGGTCGGGACTAGCGTATTGCAGTTCTTC,CSARVGTSVLQFF
.,TRBV7-2,TRBJ1-5,TRBD1,TGTGCCAGCAGCCCTACGGACAGGGTCACAGATACGCAGCATTTT,CASSPTDRVTDTQHF
few,TRBV20-1,TRBJ1-1,TRBD1,TGCAGTGCTAGAGTTTTCGGACAGGAAGTAACTGAAGCTTTCTTT,CSARVFGQEVTEAFF
few,TRBV6-5,TRBJ1-1,.,TGTGCCAGCAACAAAATCGGACAGAACACTGAAGCTTTCTTT,CASNKIGQNTEAFF
many,TRBV29-1,TRBJ2-3,TRBD2,TGCAGCGTCAAAGGGGAGCTAGCGGGAGCCACAGATACGCAGTATTTT,CSVKGELAGATDTQYF
many,TRBV20-1,TRBJ2-7,TRBD2,TGCAGTGCTAGAGTAGGGGCTAGCGGGAGTTACGAGCAGTACTTC,CSARVGASGSYEQYF
few,TRBV6-5,TRBJ1-1,.,TGTGCCAGCAGTTACGGTGAGGTAGCTTTCTTT,CASSYGEVAFF
.,TRBV6-5,TRBJ2-6,TRBD2,TGTGCCAGCAGTCCCGGCGGGAGCGGGGCCAACGTCCTGACTTTC,CASSPGGSGANVLTF
many,TRBV29-1,TRBJ2-3,TRBD2,TGCAGCGTTCGCGGACTAGCGGGAAGCACAGATACGCAGTATTTT,CSVRGLAGSTDTQYF
few,TRBV30,TRBJ2-3,TRBD2,TGTGCCTGGGAATCTAGCGGGAGCCCACGGGATACGCAGTATTTT,CAWESSGSPRDTQYF
once,TRBV5-6,TRBJ2-5,TRBD2,TGTGCCAGCAGCAAACGCCCCGGGACTAGCGGAGAGACCCAGTACTTC,CASSKRPGTSGETQYF
many,TRBV7-9,TRBJ1-5,TRBD1,TGTGCCAGCAGCTCCGGGACAGGGGAGGTTAGCAATCAGCCCCAGCATTTT,CASSSGTGEVSNQPQHF
few,TRBV19,TRBJ1-1,.,TGTGCCAGTAAGGGAAGGAACGACATGAACACTGAAGCTTTCTTT,CASKGRNDMNTEAFF
many,TRBV7-9,TRBJ2-7,TRBD1,TGTGCCAGCAGCTTAGACGGGACAGGGAGCTACGAGCAGTACTTC,CASSLDGTGSYEQYF
many,TRBV7-9,TRBJ2-5,TRBD1,TGTGCCAGCGCATTCCGGGACAGGGGAGAGACCCAGTACTTC,CASAFRDRGETQYF
once,TRBV12-3/TRBV12-4,TRBJ2-5,.,TGTGCCAGCAGTTTCTGTGAGGAGGTCCGAGAGACCCAGTACTTC,CASSFCEEVRETQYF
many,TRBV9,TRBJ2-5,TRBD1,TGTGCCAGCAGCCCAGGGACAGGGCAAGAGACCCAGTCCTTC,CASSPGTGQETQSF
.,TRBV12-3/TRBV12-4,TRBJ2-2,.,TGTGCCAGCAGATTCGGTGGGGAGCTGGTTTTT,CASRFGGELVF
many,TRBV11-2,TRBJ2-2,TRBD2,TGTGCCAGCAGCTTCCTAGCGGGAGGGGAGGGGGAGCTGTTTTTT,CASSFLAGGEGELFF
many,TRBV19,TRBJ1-2,TRBD1,TGTGCCAGTAGTGAGGACAGGGGATCCTATGGCTACACCTTC,CASSEDRGSYGYTF
many,TRBV28,TRBJ1-6,.,TGTGCCAGCAGGGAACCAACAGGGATTTATGGGCGCCTCCACTTT,CASREPTGIYGRLHF
.,TRBV9,TRBJ1-2,.,TGTGCCAGCAGCCCGCAGACTAGCGGGAGAAACAATGGCTACACCTTC,CASSPQTSGRNNGYTF
many,TRBV5-5,TRBJ1-5,.,TGTGCCAGCAGCCCCAGCACAAACAATCAGCCCCAGCATTTT,CASSPSTNNQPQHF
.,TRBV18,TRBJ1-4,.,TGTGCCAGCTCATTCAGCGGGGGTACTAATGAAAAACTGTTTTTT,CASSFSGGTNEKLFF
many,TRBV7-8,TRBJ2-1,.,TGTGCCAGCAGCTTAGACAATGAGCAGTTCTTC,CASSLDNEQFF
many,TRBV12-3/TRBV12-4,TRBJ2-7,.,TGTGCCAGCAGTTTAAGGTCTTCCCCCTACGAGCAGTACTTC,CASSLRSSPYEQYF
.,TRBV6-1,TRBJ2-1,.,TGTGCCAGCGACCGTAGGATAGGCAATGAGCAGTTCTTC,CASDRRIGNEQFF
many,TRBV2,TRBJ2-3,.,TGTGCCAGCAGTGAAGGGCTGATTAGAAGCACAGATACGCAGTATTTT,CASSEGLIRSTDTQYF
many,TRBV3-1,TRBJ2-5,.,TGTGCCAGCAGCCAAGGAGGTAATTTCCAAGAGACCCAGTACTTC,CASSQGGNFQETQYF
many,TRBV12-3/TRBV12-4,TRBJ2-3,TRBD2,TGTGCCAGCAGTGGATCCAGCGGGAGGTCCTACTCCTTCACAGATACGCAGTATTTT,CASSGSSGRSYSFTDTQYF
many,TRBV4-2,TRBJ2-2,TRBD2,TGTGCCAGCACCCGACTAGCGGGGGACACCGGGGAGCTGTTTTTT,CASTRLAGDTGELFF
many,TRBV2,TRBJ2-1,.,TGTGCCAGCAGTGAAGAAGGGTCTGAGCAGTTCTTC,CASSEEGSEQFF
many,TRBV5-8,TRBJ2-1,.,TGTGCCAGCAGCTTGGATTTCGGGGCAATCAATGAGCAGTTCTTC,CASSLDFGAINEQFF
many,TRBV27,TRBJ2-7,.,TGTGCCAGCAGTTTTCAGGGGCGCGTTTACGAGCAGTACTTC,CASSFQGRVYEQYF